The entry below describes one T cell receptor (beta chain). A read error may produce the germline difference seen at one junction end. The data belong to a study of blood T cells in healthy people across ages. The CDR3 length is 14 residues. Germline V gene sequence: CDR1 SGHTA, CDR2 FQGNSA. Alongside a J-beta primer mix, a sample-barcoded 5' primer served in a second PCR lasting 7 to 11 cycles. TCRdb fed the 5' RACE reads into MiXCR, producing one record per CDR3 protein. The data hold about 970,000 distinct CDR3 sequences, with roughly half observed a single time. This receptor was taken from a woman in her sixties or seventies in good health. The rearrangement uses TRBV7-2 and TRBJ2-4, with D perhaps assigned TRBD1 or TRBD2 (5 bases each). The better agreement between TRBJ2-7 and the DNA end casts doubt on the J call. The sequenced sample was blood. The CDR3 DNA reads TGTGCCAGCAGCATCCGGGACGGCTCCTGCGAGCAGTACTTC. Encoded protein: CASSIRDGSCEQYF.